This T cell receptor beta chain came from a study of monozygotic twins with inflammatory bowel disease. Study-wide findings and caveats: Healthy twins shared more clonotypes with others than IBD patients, most markedly active ones.

As regards this clonotype: What it binds is unknown.

The CDR3 sequence is 12 residues long. Germline V gene sequence: CDR1 SGHAT, CDR2 FQNNGV. The authors made each sample's cDNA in eight separate reactions. Template switching was used to attach UMIs, which incorporated a 6-nucleotide sample barcode. TCRdb derives one entry per CDR3 protein from the 5' RACE reads, leaving out DNA. Reported are approximately 160,000 distinct CDR3 sequences; the ten largest clones contain more than 2.5%. The receptor's source is a human donor with ulcerative colitis or Crohn's disease, or a healthy co-twin of an affected twin (not recorded which). The sequenced sample consisted of blood. This chain uses TRBV11-2 with TRBJ1-5. CDR3 in amino acids: CASQGSNQPQHF.